Reported below is one TCR beta chain. Its antigen is not identified. Investigators sorted each CD8+ T cell subset in triplicate, taking around 290,000 cells each time. Naive CD8+ T cells had a CD45RO-CCR7+CD27+CD95- phenotype. This specimen belongs to a study of CXCR3-negative and CXCR3-positive naive CD8 T cells. Overall study findings and caveats: Naive cells positive for CXCR3 carried more hydrophobic TRB CDR3s than CXCR3-negative ones. The study found comparably high diversity in both naive subsets and much lower diversity in memory CD8+ cells.

The CDR3 sequence is 19 residues long. Germline values: CDR1 LGHDT, CDR2 YNNKEL (reference sequence). UMI-tagged TRB cDNA libraries were built via 5' RACE. TCRdb reprocessed the 5' RACE reads, keeping one entry per CDR3 protein, no DNA. This table holds 45,000 to 60,000 distinct CDR3 sequences. The sample was naive CXCR3- CD8+ T cells from blood. Subset here: CD45RO-CCR7+CD27+CD95- naive CD8+ T cells lacking CXCR3 (TNR3-). The TCR originated in a human donor in good health. Some clones in this sample may be carry-over from other donors' samples. V usage is TRBV3-1 and J usage is TRBJ2-3; TCRdb's D gene call, TRBD2, goes unchecked for lack of DNA. This chain's CDR3 is CASSQGSLAGALSTDTQYF.